The rows below give T cell receptor beta chains drawn from one sample of a study of blood T cells in healthy people across ages. TCRdb redid the calling of the 5' RACE reads with MiXCR, one entry per CDR3 protein. There are hundreds of thousands of distinct CDR3 sequences in the sample; 45% to 60% occur only once, and approximately 12% lies in the top ten. The sample was blood. These TCRs come from a woman of 80 years or more in good health. Each CDR3 is given with its conserved first and last residue. The D gene is left open where the match is weak. For some rows the clone size is stated as once, few or many, or as a class when expanded; others skip it.

j_call,v_call,d_call,clone_size,cdr3_nt,cdr3_aa
TRBJ2-5,TRBV10-3,NA,many,TGTGCCATCAGAGAGAGTGGTGGGACCCAGTACTTC,CAIRESGGTQYF
TRBJ1-4,TRBV7-9,TRBD1,NA,TGTGCCAGCAGCTCGACAGGGGTAAAACTGTTTTTT,CASSSTGVKLFF
TRBJ2-7,TRBV10-1,TRBD2,NA,TGCGCCGCTTTAACGAGCGGGAGAGGCGAGCAGTACTTC,CAALTSGRGEQYF
TRBJ2-5,TRBV6-5,TRBD1,NA,TGTGCCAGCTGGACAGGGGGATGGAGGCAGTACTTC,CASWTGGWRQYF
TRBJ2-1,TRBV5-6,NA,NA,TGTGCCAGCACATCACGACCAGGGTTAGAATACAATGAGCAGTTCTTC,CASTSRPGLEYNEQFF
TRBJ1-5,TRBV20-1,NA,NA,TGCAGTGCCAGACTTGGGCGGGATCAGCCCCAGCATTTT,CSARLGRDQPQHF
TRBJ1-2,TRBV7-9,NA,NA,TGTGCCAGCAGTTCGACAGTCTCGAGCTACACCTTC,CASSSTVSSYTF
TRBJ2-7,TRBV10-3,NA,few,TGTGCCATAGCGACAGACTCCTACGAGCAGTACTTC,CAIATDSYEQYF
TRBJ2-1,TRBV24-1,NA,NA,TGTGCCACCAGTGAGAATACGAATGAGCAGTTCTTC,CATSENTNEQFF
TRBJ2-3,TRBV11-2,NA,many,TGTGCCAGCAGCACGGGACTCCTAATAACCACAGATACGCAGTATTTT,CASSTGLLITTDTQYF
TRBJ2-4,TRBV30,NA,NA,TGTGCCTGGAGTGGAGGAGGGCCGTTAAACATTCAGTACTTC,CAWSGGGPLNIQYF
TRBJ2-7,TRBV29-1,TRBD1,NA,TGCAGCGTAAGCGGGACAGGGTTTACCGAGCAGTACTTC,CSVSGTGFTEQYF
TRBJ1-3,TRBV6-6,NA,NA,TGTGCCAGCGGGTTCGTTTCTGGAAACACCATATATTTT,CASGFVSGNTIYF
TRBJ1-4,TRBV25-1,TRBD1,few,TGTGCCAGCAGTGGCAGGGGGAATGAAAAACTGTTTTTT,CASSGRGNEKLFF
TRBJ2-7,TRBV6-2/TRBV6-3,NA,NA,TGTGCCAGCAGTCCTCCGCGGCTCGAGCAGTACTTC,CASSPPRLEQYF
TRBJ2-1,TRBV7-2,TRBD2,few,TGTGCCAGCAGCTTATCTAGCGGGCCCTACAATGAGCAGTTCTTC,CASSLSSGPYNEQFF
TRBJ2-7,TRBV5-1,NA,many,TGCGCCAGCAGCGGGTTGACAGCCTCCTACGAGCAGTACTTC,CASSGLTASYEQYF
TRBJ2-1,TRBV20-1,NA,few,TGCAGTGCCGAACTCGTCAATGAGCAGTTCTTC,CSAELVNEQFF
TRBJ2-3,TRBV6-6,TRBD1,NA,TGTGCCAGCAGTTACGCCGGGACAGGGGTAGGTACGCAGTATTTT,CASSYAGTGVGTQYF
TRBJ1-5,TRBV10-3,NA,NA,TGTGCCACTGGTAATCAGGGCAATCAGCCCCAGCATTTT,CATGNQGNQPQHF
TRBJ1-6,TRBV4-1,NA,NA,TGCGCCAGCAGCCAAGATGGCGGGGGGCGGACCTATAATTCACCCCTCCACTTT,CASSQDGGGRTYNSPLHF
TRBJ1-2,TRBV5-4,NA,NA,TGTGCCAGCAGCCACCCCTCAGACTTGGGCTACACCTTC,CASSHPSDLGYTF
TRBJ2-3,TRBV12-3/TRBV12-4,NA,NA,TGTGCCAGCAGAGCCAGCGCAGATATGCAATATTTT,CASRASADMQYF
TRBJ2-7,TRBV5-1,NA,NA,TGCGCCAGCAGCTGGGCTTCTTCAGTAAAAATCTCCTACGAGCAGTACTTC,CASSWASSVKISYEQYF
TRBJ2-1,TRBV20-1,TRBD2,many,TGCAGTGCTAGAGATCGGCTAGCGGGAGTCAGTGAGCAGTTCTTC,CSARDRLAGVSEQFF
TRBJ2-1,TRBV27,TRBD2,few,TGTGCCAGCAGCCCCGTGCGTCAGGCGGGGGTCATTCAGTTCTTC,CASSPVRQAGVIQFF
TRBJ1-2,TRBV4-1,TRBD1,NA,TGCGCCAGCAGCCTACCGGGACAGGGCTTCTATGGCTACACCTTC,CASSLPGQGFYGYTF
TRBJ1-1,TRBV12-3/TRBV12-4,NA,NA,TGTGCCAGCAGTTTTGGCGGGATGACGAACACTGAAGCTTTCTTT,CASSFGGMTNTEAFF
TRBJ2-7,TRBV6-1,TRBD1,NA,TGTGCCAGCAGTCTAGGGACAGGTTATTCTCTCTACGAGCAGTACTTC,CASSLGTGYSLYEQYF
TRBJ1-5,TRBV28,NA,NA,TGTGCCAGCAGAACCCAGGGTCACCCTCTCTTGAAGCAGCCCCAGCATTTT,CASRTQGHPLLKQPQHF
TRBJ2-3,TRBV12-3/TRBV12-4,NA,NA,TGTGCCAGCAGTTTAAGGCCACAGGGCTTGGGAGATACGCAGTATTTT,CASSLRPQGLGDTQYF
TRBJ2-5,TRBV5-1,NA,NA,TGCGCCAGCAGCTTGGGTGGCAAATCGACGGACAATGAGCAGTACTTC,CASSLGGKSTDNEQYF
TRBJ2-1,TRBV10-3,TRBD1,NA,TGTGCCATCAAGACAGGGAATGAGCAGTTCTTC,CAIKTGNEQFF
TRBJ1-5,TRBV12-3/TRBV12-4,NA,many,TGTGCCAGCCAACAGCTCAGCAATCAGCCCCAGCATTTT,CASQQLSNQPQHF
TRBJ2-3,TRBV20-1,TRBD2,many,TGCAGTGCCCTAGCGGGGTTTATAGATACGCAGTATTTT,CSALAGFIDTQYF
TRBJ1-2,TRBV30,TRBD1,NA,TGTGCCTGGCGGACAGGGGGTCGGTTGGATGGCTACACCTTC,CAWRTGGRLDGYTF
TRBJ2-2,TRBV20-1,TRBD1,NA,TGCAGTGCTAGAGTTCCGAGACAGGGACCCGGGGAGCTGTTTTTT,CSARVPRQGPGELFF
TRBJ2-1,TRBV21-1,NA,few,TGTGCCAGATCCTCGGTACCAGGGGAAAGCTCCTACAATGAGCAGTTCTTC,CARSSVPGESSYNEQFF
TRBJ2-7,TRBV20-1,TRBD2,many,TGCAGTGCTAGAGCACTTAGCGGGAGCCAATACGAGCAGTACTTC,CSARALSGSQYEQYF
TRBJ2-1,TRBV2,NA,many,TGTGCCAGCAGTGTATATGAGCAGTTCTTC,CASSVYEQFF
TRBJ2-7,TRBV4-3,TRBD2,once,TGCGCCAGCAGCCAAGGATTACTAGCGGGGGGCGAGCAGTACTTC,CASSQGLLAGGEQYF
TRBJ1-2,TRBV7-2,NA,NA,TGTGCCAGCAGCGAGTGGGGTAACGGCTATGGCTACACCTTC,CASSEWGNGYGYTF
TRBJ2-1,TRBV7-9,TRBD2,NA,TGTGCCAGCAGCCCGCGGGAGACTTACAATGAGCAGTTCTTC,CASSPRETYNEQFF
TRBJ2-1,TRBV28,TRBD2,NA,TGTGCCAGCAGTCCAAGTCCGGGACTAGCGGGGGGTACCTCCTACAATGAGCAGTTCTTC,CASSPSPGLAGGTSYNEQFF
TRBJ2-3,TRBV14,NA,NA,TGTGCCAGCAGCCAAGATCGAGGGGCGATTTCTGATACGCAGTATTTT,CASSQDRGAISDTQYF
TRBJ1-1,TRBV19,NA,NA,TGTGCCAGTAGTATCGGACAAGCAAGCGCTTTCTTT,CASSIGQASAFF
TRBJ2-4,TRBV9,TRBD1,NA,TGTGCCAGCAGCGTGGAACCGGGACAGGGTATTGGGAACATTCAGTACTTC,CASSVEPGQGIGNIQYF
TRBJ2-5,TRBV29-1,NA,NA,TGCAGCGTTGAATATAGGCTCTACAATGAGCAGTACTTC,CSVEYRLYNEQYF
TRBJ1-5,TRBV25-1,NA,NA,TGTGCCAGCAGTGACAGGGCCGGTCAGCCCCAGCATTTT,CASSDRAGQPQHF
TRBJ2-7,TRBV6-6,TRBD1,NA,TGTGCCAGCAGTTACGACGGGACAGGGGGCTACGAGCAGTACTTC,CASSYDGTGGYEQYF
TRBJ2-1,TRBV10-3,NA,NA,TGTGCCATCAGTGAGTATCTGGTTGAGCAGTTCTTC,CAISEYLVEQFF
TRBJ1-6,TRBV6-5,NA,many,TGTGCCAGCAGTTACTCGAACTCCCTAGGTTCACCCCTCCACTTT,CASSYSNSLGSPLHF
TRBJ1-2,TRBV4-1,TRBD1,NA,TGTGCCAGCTGCCAAAGGACAGGGGGATATGACAACTATGGCTACACCTTC,CASCQRTGGYDNYGYTF
TRBJ2-3,TRBV28,NA,NA,TGTGCCAGCACCTGGGACTCTGCCACAGATACGCAGTATTTT,CASTWDSATDTQYF
TRBJ2-3,TRBV12-3/TRBV12-4,NA,many,TGTGCCAGCAGTCGTGGACTGCTCCCGCGCACAGATACGCAGTATTTT,CASSRGLLPRTDTQYF
TRBJ2-5,TRBV3-1,TRBD2,NA,TGTGCCAGCAGCCGGTCGAGCGGGGATGAGACCCAGTACTTC,CASSRSSGDETQYF
TRBJ2-1,TRBV5-1,TRBD2,NA,TGCGCCAGCAGCTCCATTCCAAGCCTAGCGGGGAGAGGGATCAATGAGCAGTTCTTC,CASSSIPSLAGRGINEQFF